The sequence of this T cell receptor beta chain was determined in a study of T-cell memory formation after mild COVID-19. TCRdb re-called the 5' RACE reads with MiXCR, one entry per CDR3 protein. The data contain approximately 150,000 distinct CDR3 sequences, about 14% of them singletons. The table lists this clonotype with many counts. The TCR originated in an adult woman who had mild COVID-19 (a few samples of this study predate the infection). Cell type and time point are not known. The sequenced material came from PBMCs or a T cell subset sorted from them (not recorded which).

DNA of the CDR3: TGTGCCAGCAGTTTTTTTACAGATACGCAGTATTTT. Amino acid sequence: CASSFFTDTQYF. This rearrangement joins TRBV6-2 or TRBV6-3 to TRBJ2-3, with no clear D. Trimming removed 4 bases at V and 3 bases at J, with 5 bases between. This CDR3 is 12 amino acids long. Germline V gives CDR1 MNHEY, CDR2 SVGEGT.